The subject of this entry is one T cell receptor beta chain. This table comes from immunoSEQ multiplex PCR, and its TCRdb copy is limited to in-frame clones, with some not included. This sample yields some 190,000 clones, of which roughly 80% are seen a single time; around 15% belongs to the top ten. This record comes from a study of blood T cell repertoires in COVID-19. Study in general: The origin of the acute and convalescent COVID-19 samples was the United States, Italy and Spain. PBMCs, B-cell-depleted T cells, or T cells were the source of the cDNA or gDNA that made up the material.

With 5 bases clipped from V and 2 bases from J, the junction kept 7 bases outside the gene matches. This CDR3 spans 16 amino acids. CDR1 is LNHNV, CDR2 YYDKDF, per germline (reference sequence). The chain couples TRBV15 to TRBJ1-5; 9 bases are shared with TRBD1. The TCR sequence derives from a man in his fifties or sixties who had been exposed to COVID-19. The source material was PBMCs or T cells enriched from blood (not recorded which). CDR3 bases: TGTGCCACCAGCGCTGGGACAGGGAGTGGCAATCAGCCCCAGCATTTT. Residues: CATSAGTGSGNQPQHF. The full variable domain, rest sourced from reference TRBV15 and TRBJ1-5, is DAMVIQNPRYQVTQFGKPVTLSCSQTLNHNVMYWYQQKSSQAPKLLFHYYDKDFNNEADTPDNFQSRRPNTSFCFLDIRSPGLGDTAMYLCATSAGTGSGNQPQHFGDGTRLSIL.